These 24 T cell receptor beta chains share one sample of origin, sequenced in a study of regulatory T cells in long-lasting Graves disease. Time point indicated: persistent/refractory GD, antithyroid drugs over 5 years with positive TRAb. RNA from PBMCs was the source of the TCR library. iRepertoire HTBI primers and Arm-PCR of CDR3 regions built TCR beta libraries. TCRdb processed the multiplex PCR reads anew with MiXCR; each CDR3 protein has one entry. The data show about 660,000 distinct CDR3 sequences, with roughly 30% seen just once and about 42% held by the top ten. The specimen comprised peripheral blood mononuclear cells (PBMCs), sampled when the disease was refractory, from a patient treated with antithyroid drugs. Every receptor here comes from a female donor with Graves disease.

This clonotype has a single count. This sequence joins TRBV5-4 and TRBJ2-2; 9 bases fit TRBD1. V dropped 1 base and J dropped 4; count of bases not matched to a gene: 5. The CDR3 is 16 residues long. Germline V CDR1 and CDR2: SGHNT, YYREEE (reference sequence). The CDR3 here is CASSLLRTGATGELFF. CDR3 bases: TGTGCCAGCAGCTTGTTACGGACAGGGGCCACCGGGGAGCTGTTTTTT.

This clonotype was observed a few times. The J gene is TRBJ1-2, the V gene TRBV12-3 or TRBV12-4; maybe TRBD1 (6 bases). V lost 5 bases and J lost 2, with 15 bases in between. This CDR3 is 15 amino acids long. The CDR3 DNA reads as TGTGCCAGCAGTGACCGGAACAGGGTGAACTATGGCTACACCTTC. Its translation is CASSDRNRVNYGYTF.

This clonotype was recorded a few times. V gene TRBV6-9 combines with J gene TRBJ1-5, with D possibly being TRBD1 (5 bases). The CDR3 has 15 residues. Trimming stripped 3 bases from V and 0 bases from J, with 9 bases between. Germline loops: CDR1 MNHGY, CDR2 SVAAGI. The CDR3, as DNA: TGTGCCAGCAGTTACTTGGGGGATAGCAATCAGCCCCAGCATTTT. Encoded protein: CASSYLGDSNQPQHF.

This clonotype has at least ten counts. This chain joins TRBV7-9 and TRBJ1-2; 8 bases align to TRBD1. J gave up 4 bases and V 7 bases, and 11 bases lay outside the gene matches. This CDR3 region has 15 residues. CDR1 is SEHNR and CDR2 is FQNEAQ in the germline V gene (reference sequence). As DNA, the CDR3 is TGTGCCAGCATGCTAAGCGGGGACAGGCGCTATGGCTACACCTTC. Residues: CASMLSGDRRYGYTF.

The sample holds many counts of this clonotype. The chain couples TRBV28 to TRBJ1-2; 7 nucleotides agree with TRBD1. V lost 11 bases and J lost 5; bases outside the gene matches: 14. This CDR3 is built from 14 residues. CDR1 and CDR2 (germline): MDHEN, SYDVKM. CDR3 bases: TGTGCCTGTTTGGGACAGTCAATCGGGTATGGCTACACCTTC. Its translation: CACLGQSIGYGYTF.

The chain employs TRBV7-9 and TRBJ1-1; TRBD1 matches at 9 bases. Germline CDR1 reads SEHNR; CDR2 reads FQNEAQ (reference sequence). The CDR3 consists of 15 residues. The J segment lost 3 bases and the V segment lost 2 bases, leaving 4 bases of the junction unmatched. As DNA, the CDR3 is TGTGCCAGCAGCTTACCCACAGGGGGCGACACTGAAGCTTTCTTT. It codes for CASSLPTGGDTEAFF.

V gene TRBV6-1 combines with J gene TRBJ1-4, with D possibly TRBD1 on 5 matching bases. Trimming removed 6 bases at V and 4 bases at J, with 12 bases between. There are 14 residues in the CDR3. Per germline, CDR1 MNHNS and CDR2 SASEGT. The CDR3 nucleotides read TGTGCCAGCAGATCAAGGGGCAATAATGAAAAACTGTTTTTT. Protein product: CASRSRGNNEKLFF.

In its sample, this clonotype was seen many times. The V gene is TRBV11-2, the J gene TRBJ2-2, with D perhaps matching TRBD2 (6 bases). The V end was cut by 3 bases, the J end by 8 bases, with 13 bases between. CDR3 length: 14 residues. CDR1 is SGHAT, CDR2 FQNNGV, per germline. The CDR3 sequence: CASSFQLAGGELFF. CDR3 nucleotide sequence: TGTGCCAGCAGCTTCCAACTAGCCGGGGGGGAGCTGTTTTTT. The complete variable domain, with remaining parts taken from reference TRBV11-2 and TRBJ2-2, reads EAGVAQSPRYKIIEKRQSVAFWCNPISGHATLYWYQQILGQGPKLLIQFQNNGVVDDSQLPKDRFSAERLKGVDSTLKIQPAKLEDSAVYLCASSFQLAGGELFFGEGSRLTVL.

Note on this clonotype: A read error may be the cause here, since a much bigger clone is one base away. V and J are TRBV12-3 or TRBV12-4 and TRBJ2-7; 10 bases match TRBD2. The CDR3 is made up of 15 amino acids. With V trimmed by 4 bases and J by 3 bases, 6 bases remained unmatched. DNA of the CDR3: TGTGCCAGCAGTTCCCCGGGACTAGCGAACTACGAGCAGTACTTC. Its translation is CASSSPGLANYEQYF.

There are a few counts of this clonotype. V gene TRBV3-1 combines with J gene TRBJ1-2; D remains unclear. CDR3 length: 14 residues. Trimming cost V 2 bases and J 4 bases, with 11 bases left between them. Germline V gene sequence: CDR1 LGHDT, CDR2 YNNKEL (reference sequence). CDR3: CASSQNSVRYGYTF. DNA of the CDR3: TGTGCCAGCAGCCAAAACTCTGTCCGCTATGGCTACACCTTC.

The rearrangement joins TRBV20-1 to TRBJ1-2; the match to TRBD1 covers 8 bases. Trimming at V came to 2 bases and at J to 8 bases, leaving 10 bases not matched to a gene. The CDR3 spans 14 residues. Germline V gene sequence: CDR1 DFQATT, CDR2 SNEGSKA (reference sequence). CDR3 in amino acids: CSARPPGQDFGYTF. CDR3 sequence (DNA): TGCAGTGCTAGACCTCCGGGACAGGATTTCGGCTACACCTTC.

The chain couples TRBV5-1 to TRBJ2-3; perhaps TRBD1 as D (5 bases). The germline V gene has CDR1 SGHRS and CDR2 YFSETQ. The ends were cut back, 3 bases at V and 2 bases at J, with 10 bases in the middle. The CDR3 contains 14 residues. The CDR3 DNA follows: TGCGCCAGCAGCTACCCAGGGTACACAGATACGCAGTATTTT. It yields the protein CASSYPGYTDTQYF.

The chain recombines TRBV12-3 or TRBV12-4 with TRBJ2-7; D may be TRBD1 (6 bases). V lost 5 bases and J lost 2, with 16 bases in between. The CDR3 extends over 15 amino acids. CDR3: CASSRSGTIAYEQYF. CDR3 bases: TGTGCCAGCAGTAGATCCGGGACAATCGCCTACGAGCAGTACTTC.

The V gene is TRBV5-1, the J gene TRBJ2-4; 10 bases map to TRBD2. V shed 1 base and J 8 bases; nucleotides not matched to a gene: 6. This CDR3 is built from 15 residues. CDR1 is SGHRS, CDR2 YFSETQ, per germline. CDR3 sequence reads: CASSLTSGEGDIQYF. DNA for the CDR3: TGCGCCAGCAGCTTGACTAGCGGGGAGGGTGACATTCAGTACTTC.

The chain combines TRBV20-1 with TRBJ1-2; D is ambiguous. CDR3 size: 16 residues. The germline CDR1 and CDR2 sequences are DFQATT and SNEGSKA (reference sequence). The V end was cut by 0 bases, the J end by 4 bases, with 18 bases between. CDR3 residues: CSARDGSGLRPYGYTF. Written as DNA, the CDR3 is TGCAGTGCTAGAGATGGATCGGGGTTGAGGCCCTATGGCTACACCTTC.

This clonotype was detected only a few times. The J gene is TRBJ2-7, the V gene TRBV5-1, with D perhaps given as TRBD1 or TRBD2 (5 bases each). Germline CDR1 and CDR2: SGHRS and YFSETQ. This CDR3 is 11 amino acids long. V was clipped by 5 bases and J by 7 bases, with 10 bases between them. The CDR3 region is CASRRGEEQYF. The CDR3, as DNA: TGCGCCAGCAGAAGAGGGGAAGAGCAGTACTTC.

Comments on this clonotype: Just one base apart from a much larger clone, this may be a read error. This chain connects TRBV12-3 or TRBV12-4 to TRBJ1-2; D call uncertain. Trimming cost V 6 bases and J 4 bases, with 12 bases left between them. The CDR3 loop spans 13 amino acids. This chain's CDR3 is CASSFDMSYGYTF. CDR3 DNA: TGTGCCAGCAGCTTTGACATGTCCTATGGCTACACCTTC.

V usage is TRBV4-1 and J usage is TRBJ2-7; 8 bases agree with TRBD1. Germline V lookup: CDR1 MGHRA, CDR2 YSYEKL. The CDR3 contains 13 residues. V dropped 8 bases and J dropped 3; count of bases not matched to a gene: 6. This CDR3 reads CASASGQDYEQYF. The DNA of the CDR3 is TGCGCCAGCGCCTCGGGACAGGACTACGAGCAGTACTTC.

CDR3 sequence: CAHNLQGAREQYF. CDR3 nucleotide sequence: TGTGCCCATAACCTACAGGGGGCGCGGGAGCAGTACTTC. This rearrangement joins TRBV30 to TRBJ2-7, with TRBD1 identical over 9 bases. The length of the CDR3 is 13 residues. Germline loops: CDR1 GTSNPN, CDR2 SVGIG (reference sequence). Losses at the gene ends were 8 bases for V and 7 bases for J; bases not matched to a gene: 12.

The table lists this clonotype with a few counts. The J gene is TRBJ1-1, the V gene TRBV5-1; D gene uncertain. The V and J ends lost 1 base and 2 bases respectively, with 6 bases between them. Per germline, CDR1 SGHRS and CDR2 YFSETQ. The CDR3 is 13 residues long. The CDR3 sequence: CASSLIHNTEAFF. The CDR3 DNA sequence: TGCGCCAGCAGCTTGATCCACAACACTGAAGCTTTCTTT.

This chain links TRBV12-3 or TRBV12-4 with TRBJ2-5, with 9 bases matching TRBD1. Germline trimming cut 3 bases from V and 2 bases from J; bases unmatched to any gene: 7. This CDR3 contains 16 residues. The chain's CDR3 is CASSFGGTGNQETQYF. The CDR3 nucleotides read TGTGCCAGCAGTTTTGGCGGGACAGGGAATCAAGAGACCCAGTACTTC.

In its sample, this clonotype was seen a few times. The chain uses TRBV5-1 and TRBJ1-1; D call uncertain. This CDR3 region has 17 residues. V was cut by 4 bases and J by 4 bases, with 23 bases left in between. Germline loops: CDR1 SGHRS, CDR2 YFSETQ. DNA of the CDR3: TGCGCCAGCAGCCCGACCGTCACGACGGGTCTGAGCACTGAAGCTTTCTTT. It translates to CASSPTVTTGLSTEAFF.

The rearrangement links TRBV27 to TRBJ1-2; possibly TRBD1 for D (6 bases). From germline, CDR1 is MNHEY and CDR2 SMNVEV (reference sequence). The CDR3 loop spans 14 amino acids. V lost 6 bases and J 8 bases, leaving 19 bases between the germline ends. CDR3 DNA: TGTGCCAGCAGCAGAACAGGGAGGCGCGAGGGCTACACCTTC. Its protein product is CASSRTGRREGYTF.

The chain carries TRBV15 and TRBJ2-7, with D possibly being TRBD1 or TRBD2 (5 bases each). The CDR3 totals 14 residues. CDR1 is LNHNV and CDR2 is YYDKDF in the germline V gene (reference sequence). V lost 0 bases and J 6 bases, leaving 12 bases between the germline ends. The CDR3 reads CATSRDWGSGEQYF. In nucleotides, the CDR3 is TGTGCCACCAGCAGAGATTGGGGGTCTGGCGAGCAGTACTTC.